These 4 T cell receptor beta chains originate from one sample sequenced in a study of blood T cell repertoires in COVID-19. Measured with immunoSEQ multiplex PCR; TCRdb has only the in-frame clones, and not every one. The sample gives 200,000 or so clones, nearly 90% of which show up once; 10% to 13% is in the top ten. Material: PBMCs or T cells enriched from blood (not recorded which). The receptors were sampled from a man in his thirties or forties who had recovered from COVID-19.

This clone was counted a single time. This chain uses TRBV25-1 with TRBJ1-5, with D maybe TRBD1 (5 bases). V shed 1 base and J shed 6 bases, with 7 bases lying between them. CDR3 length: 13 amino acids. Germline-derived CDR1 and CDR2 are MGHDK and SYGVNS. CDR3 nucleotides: TGTGCCAGCAGTGAATTGGGGGGTCAGCCCCAGCATTTT. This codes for CASSELGGQPQHF.

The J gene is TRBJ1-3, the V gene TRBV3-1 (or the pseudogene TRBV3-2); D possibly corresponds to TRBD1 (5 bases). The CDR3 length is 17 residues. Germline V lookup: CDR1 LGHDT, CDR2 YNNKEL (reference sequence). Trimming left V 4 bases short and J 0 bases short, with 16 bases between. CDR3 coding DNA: TGTGCCAGCAGCCCAACCTTGGACACCAGCTCTGGAAACACCATATATTTT. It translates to CASSPTLDTSSGNTIYF.

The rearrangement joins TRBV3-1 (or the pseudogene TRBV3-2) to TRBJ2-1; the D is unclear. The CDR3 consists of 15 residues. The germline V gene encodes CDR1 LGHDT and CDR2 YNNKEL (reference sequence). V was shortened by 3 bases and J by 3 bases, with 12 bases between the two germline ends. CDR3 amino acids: CASSQGWAIYNEQFF. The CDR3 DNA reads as TGTGCCAGCAGCCAGGGCTGGGCGATCTACAATGAGCAGTTCTTC.

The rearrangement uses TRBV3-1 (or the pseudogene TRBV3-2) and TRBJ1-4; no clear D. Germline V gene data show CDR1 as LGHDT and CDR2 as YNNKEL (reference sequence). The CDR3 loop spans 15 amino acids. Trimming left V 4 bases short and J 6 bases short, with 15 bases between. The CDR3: CASSPNAGGYEKLFF. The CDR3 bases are TGTGCCAGCAGCCCTAATGCGGGAGGGTATGAAAAACTGTTTTTT.